These T cell receptor beta chains were read from a single sample in a study of shared clonotypes between healthy human individuals. TCRdb keeps only in-frame clones here, not all; method: immunoSEQ multiplex PCR. The sample includes just over 2,000,000 clones, 85% to 95% seen only once; the top ten take 0.1% to 0.15%. Material for sequencing was naive CD4+ T cells sorted from blood. The receptors come from a man in his late teens or twenties in good health. Each CDR3 is given without its conserved first and last residue.

V gene,CDR3 protein
TRBV19,ASSRDRGLSIQY
TRBV2,ASRQENEKLF
TRBV28,ASQRAAPGYGYT
TRBV19,ASSMRASLGTYEQY
TRBV28,ASSPDRGHAF
TRBV6-5,ASSPQTAYGYT
TRBV5-4,ASSPWTGLSEQY
TRBV29-1,SVDPRDVDYGYT
TRBV18,ASSPDRSNQPQH
TRBV6-6,ASSLDRASTDTQY
TRBV5-6,ASSLPSSGNTIY
TRBV10-3,AIRTESYGYT
TRBV5-6,ASSSAGAPTDTQY
TRBV19,ASSGQSSGNTIY
TRBV30,AWSLKYGAAF
TRBV7-2,ASSVELAGGPGETQY
TRBV5-1,ASSLGWTGMNTEAF
TRBV6-5,ASSRGRDINYGYT
TRBV5-1,ASSLEWGNEQY
TRBV18,ASSPVPDSRSTIY
TRBV11-2,ASSLGVINEKLF
TRBV7-2,ASSLVFGLSNQPQH
TRBV6-5,ASSYENRGNSPLH
TRBV11-2,ASSDGSNQPQH
TRBV28,AIRKGGTGQPQH
TRBV5-6,ASSLRHGLNEKLF
TRBV18,ASSPTGSPGTGELF
TRBV15,ATSRGGGEYEQY
TRBV6-5,ASSYQDRNTEAF
TRBV6-5,ASSRGGTGQNEQY
TRBV18,ASSPFKDRPSTDTQY
TRBV15,ATSRTRDRVTYEQY
TRBV30,AWRWGSSYNEQF
TRBV12-5,ASGLAGFHEQY
TRBV5-6,ASSPTGVRVTEAF
TRBV25-1,ASRQTGVGSYEQY
TRBV18,ASSPPGQPKETQY
TRBV5-1,ASSSPGVVTDTQY
TRBV6-6,ASSYLIGTPNTEAF